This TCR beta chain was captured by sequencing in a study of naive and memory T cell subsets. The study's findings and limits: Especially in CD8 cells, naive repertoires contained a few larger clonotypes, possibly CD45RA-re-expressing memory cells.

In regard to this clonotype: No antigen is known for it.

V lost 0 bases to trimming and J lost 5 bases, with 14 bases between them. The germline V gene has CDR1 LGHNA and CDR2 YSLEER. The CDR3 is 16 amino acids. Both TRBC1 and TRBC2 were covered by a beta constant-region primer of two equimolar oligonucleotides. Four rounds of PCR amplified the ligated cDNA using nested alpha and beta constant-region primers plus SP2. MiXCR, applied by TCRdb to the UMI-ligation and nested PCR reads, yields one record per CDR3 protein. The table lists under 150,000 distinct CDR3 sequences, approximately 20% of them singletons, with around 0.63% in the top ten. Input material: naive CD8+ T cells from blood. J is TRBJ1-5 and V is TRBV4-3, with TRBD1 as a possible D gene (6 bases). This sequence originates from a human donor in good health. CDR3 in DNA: TGCGCCAGCAGCCAAGATCGCTGGGGGGCCCATCAGCCCCAGCATTTT. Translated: CASSQDRWGAHQPQHF.